A single T cell receptor beta chain is shown here with its context. This specimen comes from a study of T cell responses to AZD1222 COVID-19 vaccine. In germline, CDR1 is LNHDA, CDR2 SQIVND (reference sequence). This CDR3 is built from 15 residues. Trimming removed 5 bases at V and 1 base at J, with 14 bases between. Sequencing used immunoSEQ multiplex PCR; TCRdb keeps in-frame clones, though not all of them. Here the sample spans roughly 99,000 clones, about 90% being singletons. The receptor's source is an adult who received the AZD1222 COVID-19 vaccine. V gene TRBV19 combines with J gene TRBJ2-5; a weak D match, TRBD2 (6 bases). The material sequenced was peripheral blood, taken 28 days after the second AZD1222 dose. The CDR3: CASSSFGGTQETQYF. The CDR3 nucleotides are TGTGCCAGTAGTTCGTTCGGCGGGACCCAAGAGACCCAGTACTTC.